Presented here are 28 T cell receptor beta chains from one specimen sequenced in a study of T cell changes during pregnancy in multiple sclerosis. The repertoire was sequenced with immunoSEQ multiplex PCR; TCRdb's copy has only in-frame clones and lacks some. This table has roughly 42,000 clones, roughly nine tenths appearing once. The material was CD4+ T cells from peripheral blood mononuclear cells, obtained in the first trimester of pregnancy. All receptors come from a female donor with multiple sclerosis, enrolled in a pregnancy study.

CDR3 sequence: CASSPPDRGGNEQFF. The CDR3 DNA is TGTGCCAGCAGCCCGCCGGACAGGGGGGGGAATGAGCAGTTCTTC. V gene TRBV11-2 combines with J gene TRBJ2-1, with 10 bases lining up with TRBD1. V gave up 5 bases and J gave up 7 bases; unmatched junction bases: 8. The CDR3 consists of 15 residues. Germline V CDR1 and CDR2: SGHAT, FQNNGV.

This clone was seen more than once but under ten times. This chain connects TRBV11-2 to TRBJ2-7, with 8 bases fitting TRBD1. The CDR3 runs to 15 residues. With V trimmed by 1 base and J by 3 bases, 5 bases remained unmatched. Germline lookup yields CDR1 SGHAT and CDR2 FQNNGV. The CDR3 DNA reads TGTGCCAGCAGCTTAGTTGGACAGGGTAACTACGAGCAGTACTTC. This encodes CASSLVGQGNYEQYF.

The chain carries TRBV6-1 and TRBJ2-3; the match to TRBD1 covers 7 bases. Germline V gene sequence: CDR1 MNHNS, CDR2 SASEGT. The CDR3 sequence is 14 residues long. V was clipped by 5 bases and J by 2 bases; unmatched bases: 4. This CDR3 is CASSTTGITDTQYF. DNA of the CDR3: TGTGCCAGCAGTACGACAGGGATCACAGATACGCAGTATTTT.

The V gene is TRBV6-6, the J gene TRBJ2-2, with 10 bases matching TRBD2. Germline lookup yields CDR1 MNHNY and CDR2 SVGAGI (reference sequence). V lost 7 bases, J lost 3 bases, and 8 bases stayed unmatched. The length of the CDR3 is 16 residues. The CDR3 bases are TGTGCCAGCACCGCGACTAGCGGGCCCTACACCGGGGAGCTGTTTTTT. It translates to CASTATSGPYTGELFF.

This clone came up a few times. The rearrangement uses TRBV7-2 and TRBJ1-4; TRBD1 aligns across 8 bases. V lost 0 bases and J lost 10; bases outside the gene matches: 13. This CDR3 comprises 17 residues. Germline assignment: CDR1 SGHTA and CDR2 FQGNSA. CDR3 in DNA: TGTGCCAGCAGCTTAGCTTGGCAGGGGGCCGGCCAGGGAAAACTGTTTTTT. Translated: CASSLAWQGAGQGKLFF.

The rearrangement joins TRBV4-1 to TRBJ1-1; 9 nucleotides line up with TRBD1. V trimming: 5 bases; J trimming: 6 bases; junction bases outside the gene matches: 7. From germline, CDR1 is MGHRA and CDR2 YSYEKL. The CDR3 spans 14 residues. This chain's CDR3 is CASSITQGAPEAFF. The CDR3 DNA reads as TGCGCCAGCAGCATAACACAGGGGGCCCCTGAAGCTTTCTTT.

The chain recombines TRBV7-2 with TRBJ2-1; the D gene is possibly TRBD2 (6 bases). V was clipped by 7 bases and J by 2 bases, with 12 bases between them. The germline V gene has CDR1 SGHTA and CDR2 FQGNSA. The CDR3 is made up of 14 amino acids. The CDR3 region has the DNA TGTGCCAGCACCTCGGGGGTGGCCTACAATGAGCAGTTCTTC. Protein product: CASTSGVAYNEQFF.

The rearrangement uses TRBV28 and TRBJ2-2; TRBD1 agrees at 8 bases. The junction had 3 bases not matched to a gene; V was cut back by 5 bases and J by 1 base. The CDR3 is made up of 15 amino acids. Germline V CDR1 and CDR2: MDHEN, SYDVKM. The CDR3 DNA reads TGTGCCAGCAGTCCTGGGACAGGGAACACCGGGGAGCTGTTTTTT. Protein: CASSPGTGNTGELFF.

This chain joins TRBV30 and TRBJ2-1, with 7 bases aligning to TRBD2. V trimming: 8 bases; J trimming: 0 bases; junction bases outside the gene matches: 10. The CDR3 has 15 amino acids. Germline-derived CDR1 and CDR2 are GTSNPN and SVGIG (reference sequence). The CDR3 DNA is TGTGCCCGTTCCTTTGGCGGGAGCTCCTACAATGAGCAGTTCTTC. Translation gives CARSFGGSSYNEQFF.

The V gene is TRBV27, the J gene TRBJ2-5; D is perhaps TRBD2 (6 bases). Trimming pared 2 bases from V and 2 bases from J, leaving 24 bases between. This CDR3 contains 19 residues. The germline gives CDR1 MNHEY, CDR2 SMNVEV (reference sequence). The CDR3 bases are TGTGCCAGCAGTTTAATTCCCCCCTCTCTTCCCGGGGGACAAGAGACCCAGTACTTC. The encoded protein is CASSLIPPSLPGGQETQYF.

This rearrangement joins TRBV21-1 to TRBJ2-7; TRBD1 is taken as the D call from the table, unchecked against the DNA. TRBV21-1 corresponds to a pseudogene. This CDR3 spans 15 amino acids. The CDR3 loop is CASSEKTGKSYEQYF. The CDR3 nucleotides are TGTGCCAGCAGCGAAAAAACAGGGAAATCGTACGAGCAGTACTTC.

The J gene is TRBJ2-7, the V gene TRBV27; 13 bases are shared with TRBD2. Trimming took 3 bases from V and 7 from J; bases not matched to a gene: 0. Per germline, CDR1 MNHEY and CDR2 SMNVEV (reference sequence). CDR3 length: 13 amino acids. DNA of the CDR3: TGTGCCAGCAGTTTGACTAGCGGGGGGGAGCAGTACTTC. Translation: CASSLTSGGEQYF.

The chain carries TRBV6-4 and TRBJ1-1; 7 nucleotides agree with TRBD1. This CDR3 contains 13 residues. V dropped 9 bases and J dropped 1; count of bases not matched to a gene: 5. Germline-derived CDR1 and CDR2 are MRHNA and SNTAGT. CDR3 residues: CARSTGENTEAFF. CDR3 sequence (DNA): TGTGCCAGAAGTACAGGGGAGAACACTGAAGCTTTCTTT.

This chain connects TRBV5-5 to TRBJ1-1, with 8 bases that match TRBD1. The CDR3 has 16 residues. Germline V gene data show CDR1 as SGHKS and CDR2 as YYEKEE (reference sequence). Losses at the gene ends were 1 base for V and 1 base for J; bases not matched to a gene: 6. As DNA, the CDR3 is TGTGCCAGCAGCTTGAACAGGGGGATTAAGAACACTGAAGCTTTCTTT. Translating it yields CASSLNRGIKNTEAFF.

The CDR3 sequence: CASNDRDTQYF. The DNA of the CDR3 is TGTGCCAGTAACGACAGAGATACGCAGTATTTT. The rearrangement links TRBV6-1 to TRBJ2-3; D is perhaps TRBD1 (5 bases). CDR1 MNHNS and CDR2 SASEGT come from the germline V gene. Trimming removed 9 bases at V and 5 bases at J, with 9 bases between. This CDR3 has 11 amino acids.

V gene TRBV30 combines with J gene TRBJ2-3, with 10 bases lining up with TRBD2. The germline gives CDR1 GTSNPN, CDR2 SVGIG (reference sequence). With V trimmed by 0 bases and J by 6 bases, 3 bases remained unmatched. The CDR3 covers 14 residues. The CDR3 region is CAWSVKAGGDTQYF. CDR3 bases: TGTGCCTGGAGTGTGAAAGCGGGAGGGGATACGCAGTATTTT.

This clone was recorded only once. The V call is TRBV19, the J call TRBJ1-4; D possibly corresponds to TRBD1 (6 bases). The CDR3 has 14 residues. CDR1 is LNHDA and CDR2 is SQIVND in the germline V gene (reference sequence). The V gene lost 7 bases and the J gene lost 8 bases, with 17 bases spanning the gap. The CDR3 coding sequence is TGTGCCAGTACCGATACAGGGTTTGGGGAAAAACTGTTTTTT. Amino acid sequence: CASTDTGFGEKLFF. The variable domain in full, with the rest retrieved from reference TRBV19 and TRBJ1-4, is DGGITQSPKYLFRKEGQNVTLSCEQNLNHDAMYWYRQDPGQGLRLIYYSQIVNDFQKGDIAEGYSVSREKKESFPLTVTSAQKNPTAFYLCASTDTGFGEKLFFGSGTQLSVL.

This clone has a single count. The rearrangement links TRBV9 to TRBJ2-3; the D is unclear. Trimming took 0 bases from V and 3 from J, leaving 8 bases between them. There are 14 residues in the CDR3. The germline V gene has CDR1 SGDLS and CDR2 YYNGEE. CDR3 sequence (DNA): TGTGCCAGCAGCGTAGCTCTTCCTACAGATACGCAGTATTTT. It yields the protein CASSVALPTDTQYF.

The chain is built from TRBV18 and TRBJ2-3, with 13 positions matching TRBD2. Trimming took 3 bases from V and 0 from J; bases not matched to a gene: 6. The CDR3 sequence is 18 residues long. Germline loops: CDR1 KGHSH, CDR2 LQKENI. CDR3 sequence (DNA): TGTGCCAGCTCACCCCGACTAGCGGGAGGCTATAGCACAGATACGCAGTATTTT. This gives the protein CASSPRLAGGYSTDTQYF.

In DNA, the CDR3 is TGCGCCAGCAGCTTGCGGACCTCCCCGGGAGAGCAGTTCTTC. This gives the protein CASSLRTSPGEQFF. The chain uses TRBV5-1 and TRBJ2-1, with a weak D call TRBD2 (5 bases). CDR1 and CDR2 from the germline V gene are SGHRS and YFSETQ. The CDR3 covers 14 residues. V gave up 1 base and J gave up 10 bases, with 15 bases separating them.

As DNA, the CDR3 is TGCAGCGCAAAGGGACAGGGGAGGAATGAGCAGTTCTTC. It is translated as CSAKGQGRNEQFF. The chain employs TRBV29-1 and TRBJ2-1; 10 nucleotides align to TRBD1. The CDR3 consists of 13 residues. V trimming: 7 bases; J trimming: 7 bases; junction bases outside the gene matches: 7. CDR1 and CDR2 from the germline V gene are SQVTM and ANQGSEA.

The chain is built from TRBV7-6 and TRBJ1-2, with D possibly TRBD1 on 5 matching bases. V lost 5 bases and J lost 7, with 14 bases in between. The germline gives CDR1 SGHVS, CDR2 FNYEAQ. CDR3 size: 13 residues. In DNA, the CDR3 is TGTGCCAGCAGCCAAGATACGGGGGTTGGCTACACCTTC. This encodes CASSQDTGVGYTF.

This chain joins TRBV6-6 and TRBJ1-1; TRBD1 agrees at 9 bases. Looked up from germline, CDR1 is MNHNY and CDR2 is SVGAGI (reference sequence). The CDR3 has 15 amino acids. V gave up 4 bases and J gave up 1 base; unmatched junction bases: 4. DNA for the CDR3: TGTGCCAGCAGTTCCTTGGACAGGGGGAACACTGAAGCTTTCTTT. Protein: CASSSLDRGNTEAFF.

The CDR3 DNA follows: TGTGCCAGTTGGAGGCCTAGAGGGACTGAAGCTTTCTTT. Its protein is CASWRPRGTEAFF. This chain connects TRBV27 to TRBJ1-1; no reliable D call. Per the germline V gene, CDR1 is MNHEY and CDR2 is SMNVEV (reference sequence). The CDR3 covers 13 residues. Trimming took off 9 bases at V and 5 bases at J, with 16 bases between the two ends.

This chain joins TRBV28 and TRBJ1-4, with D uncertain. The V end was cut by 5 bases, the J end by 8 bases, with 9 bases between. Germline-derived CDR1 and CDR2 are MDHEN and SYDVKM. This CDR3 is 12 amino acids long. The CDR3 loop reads CASSPRPEKLFF. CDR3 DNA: TGTGCCAGCAGTCCCAGGCCGGAAAAACTGTTTTTT.

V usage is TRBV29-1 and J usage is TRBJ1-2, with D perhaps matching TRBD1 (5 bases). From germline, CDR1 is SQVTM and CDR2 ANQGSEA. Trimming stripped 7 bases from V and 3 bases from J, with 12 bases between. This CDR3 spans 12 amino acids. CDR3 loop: CSGRRGDYGYTF. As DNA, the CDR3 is TGCAGCGGTCGGCGGGGGGACTATGGCTACACCTTC.

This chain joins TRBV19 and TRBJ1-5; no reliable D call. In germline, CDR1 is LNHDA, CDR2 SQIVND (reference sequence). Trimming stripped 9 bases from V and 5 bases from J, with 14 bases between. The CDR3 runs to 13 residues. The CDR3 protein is CASRGRRDQPQHF. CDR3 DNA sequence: TGTGCCAGCCGAGGGAGGAGAGATCAGCCCCAGCATTTT.

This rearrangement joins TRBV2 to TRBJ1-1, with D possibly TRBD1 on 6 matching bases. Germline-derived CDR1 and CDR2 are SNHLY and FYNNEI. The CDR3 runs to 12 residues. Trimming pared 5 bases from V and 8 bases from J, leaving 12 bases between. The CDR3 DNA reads TGTGCCAGCAGTTCGGACAGCCTCGAAGCTTTCTTT. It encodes CASSSDSLEAFF.